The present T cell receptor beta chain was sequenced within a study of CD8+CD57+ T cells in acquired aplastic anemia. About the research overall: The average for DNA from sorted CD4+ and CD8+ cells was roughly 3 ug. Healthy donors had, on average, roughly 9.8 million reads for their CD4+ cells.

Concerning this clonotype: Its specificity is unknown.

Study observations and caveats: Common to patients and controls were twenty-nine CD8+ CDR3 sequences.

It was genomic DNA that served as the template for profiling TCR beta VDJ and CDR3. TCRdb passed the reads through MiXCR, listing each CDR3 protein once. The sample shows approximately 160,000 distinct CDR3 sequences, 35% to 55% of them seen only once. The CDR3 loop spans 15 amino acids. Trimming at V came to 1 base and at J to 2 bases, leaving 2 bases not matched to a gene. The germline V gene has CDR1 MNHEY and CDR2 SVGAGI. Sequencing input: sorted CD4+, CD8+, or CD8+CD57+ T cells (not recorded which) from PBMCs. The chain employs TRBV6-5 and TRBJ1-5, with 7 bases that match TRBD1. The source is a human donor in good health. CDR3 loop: CASSYYGTGNQPQHF. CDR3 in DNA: TGTGCCAGCAGTTACTATGGGACAGGCAATCAGCCCCAGCATTTT.